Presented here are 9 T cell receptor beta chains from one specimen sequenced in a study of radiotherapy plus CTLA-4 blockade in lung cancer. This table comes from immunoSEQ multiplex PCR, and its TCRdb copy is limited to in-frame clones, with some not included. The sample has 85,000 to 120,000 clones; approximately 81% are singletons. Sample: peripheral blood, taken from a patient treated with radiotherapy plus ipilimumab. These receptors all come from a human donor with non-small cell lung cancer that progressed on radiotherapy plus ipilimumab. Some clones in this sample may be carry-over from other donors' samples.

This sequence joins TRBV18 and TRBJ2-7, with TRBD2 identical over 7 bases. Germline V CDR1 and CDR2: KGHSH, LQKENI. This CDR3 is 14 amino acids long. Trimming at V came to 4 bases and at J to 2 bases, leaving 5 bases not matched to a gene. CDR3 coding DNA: TGTGCCAGCTCACAGGCAGCGGGGCCCTACGAGCAGTACTTC. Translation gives CASSQAAGPYEQYF.

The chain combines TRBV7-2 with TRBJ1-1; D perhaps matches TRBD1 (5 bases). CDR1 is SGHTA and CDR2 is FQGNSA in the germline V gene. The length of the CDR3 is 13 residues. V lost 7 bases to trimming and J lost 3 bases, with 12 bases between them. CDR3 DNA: TGTGCCAGCAATGGGGGAGGGTACACTGAAGCTTTCTTT. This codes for CASNGGGYTEAFF.

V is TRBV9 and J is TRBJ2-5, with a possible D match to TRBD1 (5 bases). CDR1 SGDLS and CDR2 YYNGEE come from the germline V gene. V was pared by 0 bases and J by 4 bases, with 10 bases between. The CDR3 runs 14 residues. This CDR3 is CASSVAGRAETQYF. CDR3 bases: TGTGCCAGCAGCGTAGCGGGCAGGGCAGAGACCCAGTACTTC.

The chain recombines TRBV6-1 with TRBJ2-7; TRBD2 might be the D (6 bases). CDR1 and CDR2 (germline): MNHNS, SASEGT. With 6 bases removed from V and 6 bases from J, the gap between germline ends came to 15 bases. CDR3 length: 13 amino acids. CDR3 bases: TGTGCCAGCAGCGGGGGACTTCAACGCGAGCAGTACTTC. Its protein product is CASSGGLQREQYF.

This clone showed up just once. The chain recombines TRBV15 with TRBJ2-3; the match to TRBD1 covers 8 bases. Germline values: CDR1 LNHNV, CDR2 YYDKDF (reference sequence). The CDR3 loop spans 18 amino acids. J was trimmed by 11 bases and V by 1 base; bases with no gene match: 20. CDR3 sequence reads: CATSRGLGQGLATPRQYF. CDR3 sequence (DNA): TGTGCCACCAGCAGAGGTCTAGGACAGGGCCTAGCGACCCCTCGGCAGTATTTT.

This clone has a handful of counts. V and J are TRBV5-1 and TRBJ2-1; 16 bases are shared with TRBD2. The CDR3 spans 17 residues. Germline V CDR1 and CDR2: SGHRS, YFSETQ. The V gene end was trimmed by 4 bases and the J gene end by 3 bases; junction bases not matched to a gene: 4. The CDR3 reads CASSPGLAGGLYNEQFF. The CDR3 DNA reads TGCGCCAGCAGCCCGGGACTAGCGGGGGGGCTCTACAATGAGCAGTTCTTC.

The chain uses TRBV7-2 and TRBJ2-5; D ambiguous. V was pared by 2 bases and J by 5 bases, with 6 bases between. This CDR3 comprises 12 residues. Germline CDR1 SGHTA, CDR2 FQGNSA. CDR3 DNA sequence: TGTGCCAGCAGCTTATTGGGGGAGACCCAGTACTTC. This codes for CASSLLGETQYF. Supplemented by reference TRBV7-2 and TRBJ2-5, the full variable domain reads GAGVSQSPSNKVTEKGKDVELRCDPISGHTALYWYRQSLGQGLEFLIYFQGNSAPDKSGLPSDRFSAERTGGSVSTLTIQRTQQEDSAVYLCASSLLGETQYFGPGTRLLVL.

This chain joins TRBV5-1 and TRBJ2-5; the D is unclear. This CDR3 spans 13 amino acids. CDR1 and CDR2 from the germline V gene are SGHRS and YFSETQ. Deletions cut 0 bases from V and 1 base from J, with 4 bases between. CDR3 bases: TGCGCCAGCAGCTTGGTGCTCCAAGAGACCCAGTACTTC. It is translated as CASSLVLQETQYF.

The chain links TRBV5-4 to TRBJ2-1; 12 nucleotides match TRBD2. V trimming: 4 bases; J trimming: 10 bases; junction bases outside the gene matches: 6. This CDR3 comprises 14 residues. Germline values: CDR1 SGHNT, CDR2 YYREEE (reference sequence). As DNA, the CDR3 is TGTGCCAGCAGCGCTAGCGGGGGGGCGGGGGAGCAGTTCTTC. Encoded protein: CASSASGGAGEQFF.